The 15 T cell receptor beta chains presented below share a single source sample, sequenced in a study of blood T cell repertoires in COVID-19. Method: immunoSEQ multiplex PCR; TCRdb's copy keeps in-frame clones and lacks some. The sample consists of 75,000 to 90,000 clones, around four fifths of them appearing once. Sequenced input: peripheral blood. All receptors derive from a human donor in a cohort sampled during active COVID-19.

V and J are TRBV5-1 and TRBJ2-7; tentatively, D is TRBD1 (6 bases). The germline V gene has CDR1 SGHRS and CDR2 YFSETQ. This CDR3 spans 15 amino acids. V was trimmed by 1 base and J by 2 bases, leaving 13 bases between them. The CDR3: CASSLQGIAPYEQYF. The CDR3 DNA is TGCGCCAGCAGCTTGCAGGGGATTGCCCCCTACGAGCAGTACTTC.

The chain carries TRBV7-3 and TRBJ2-3; 10 bases are a match to TRBD2. CDR1 is SGHTA, CDR2 FQGTGA, per germline. This CDR3 has 15 amino acids. Unmatched junction bases numbered 7, after V lost 5 bases and J lost 5 bases. The CDR3 DNA reads as TGTGCCAGCAGCCCCAGGGCTAGCGGGAGAGATACGCAGTATTTT. Encoded protein: CASSPRASGRDTQYF.

The chain couples TRBV28 to TRBJ1-4; D is undetermined. The V and J ends lost 7 bases and 7 bases respectively, with 19 bases between them. The germline CDR1 and CDR2 sequences are MDHEN and SYDVKM. CDR3 size: 15 residues. This CDR3 reads CASTRARAGIEKLFF. For the CDR3, the DNA is TGTGCCAGCACCCGAGCCCGGGCGGGTATTGAAAAACTGTTTTTT.

The V call is TRBV11-2, the J call TRBJ2-7; weak D call: TRBD1 (6 bases). Germline V gene sequence: CDR1 SGHAT, CDR2 FQNNGV. CDR3 length: 14 residues. V lost 5 bases and J lost 2, with 13 bases in between. The CDR3 nucleotides are TGTGCCAGCAGCCCGCTACAGGGAGCCTACGAGCAGTACTTC. Amino acids: CASSPLQGAYEQYF.

The gene calls are TRBV6-5 and TRBJ1-4; no definite D call. CDR1 and CDR2 from the germline V gene are MNHEY and SVGAGI. The ends were cut back, 5 bases at V and 1 base at J, with 8 bases in the middle. The CDR3 covers 14 residues. The CDR3 DNA reads TGTGCCAGCAGTAAACAGAGAACTAATGAAAAACTGTTTTTT. Its protein product is CASSKQRTNEKLFF.

This chain joins TRBV5-5 and TRBJ2-5; the match to TRBD1 covers 8 bases. This CDR3 is 17 amino acids long. V shed 0 bases and J 0 bases; nucleotides not matched to a gene: 7. CDR1 and CDR2 from the germline V gene are SGHKS and YYEKEE (reference sequence). CDR3 nucleotide sequence: TGTGCCAGCAGCTTGGGACAGGGGATGGGGTACCAAGAGACCCAGTACTTC. Translation gives CASSLGQGMGYQETQYF.

The sample holds one count of this clone. The CDR3 here is CASGLQGSSEAFF. The CDR3, as DNA: TGTGCTAGTGGTTTGCAGGGGTCGTCTGAAGCTTTCTTT. This chain joins TRBV12-5 and TRBJ1-1, with a weak D call TRBD1 (6 bases). Germline V gene data show CDR1 as LGHNT and CDR2 as FRNRAP. Trimming cost V 2 bases and J 6 bases, with 10 bases left between them. CDR3 length: 13 amino acids.

The rearrangement uses TRBV9 and TRBJ2-7; weak D call: TRBD1 (5 bases). Per germline, CDR1 SGDLS and CDR2 YYNGEE. The CDR3 length is 15 residues. The ends were cut back, 4 bases at V and 3 bases at J, with 17 bases in the middle. The CDR3 region has the DNA TGTGCCAGCAGCCCACCCGGCGTCAGGGACTACGAGCAGTACTTC. This sequence encodes CASSPPGVRDYEQYF.

The rearrangement uses TRBV9 and TRBJ1-3; D is ambiguous. Per the germline V gene, CDR1 is SGDLS and CDR2 is YYNGEE. CDR3 length: 15 residues. The V gene lost 3 bases and the J gene lost 0 bases, with 10 bases spanning the gap. The CDR3 DNA reads TGTGCCAGCAGCGGCGGAGTGAGCTCTGGAAACACCATATATTTT. Its translation is CASSGGVSSGNTIYF.

V and J are TRBV6-2 or TRBV6-3 and TRBJ2-7; 8 bases are a match to TRBD2. J gave up 2 bases and V 0 bases, and 6 bases lay outside the gene matches. Germline loops: CDR1 MNHEY, CDR2 SVGEGT. There are 16 residues in the CDR3. CDR3 DNA sequence: TGTGCCAGCAGTTACTCCGCGGGGGGAAGGACCTACGAGCAGTACTTC. Its translation is CASSYSAGGRTYEQYF.

This rearrangement joins TRBV7-2 to TRBJ1-6; no reliable D call. V lost 1 base and J lost 8, with 9 bases in between. The CDR3 loop spans 14 amino acids. Germline V lookup: CDR1 SGHTA, CDR2 FQGNSA. Here the CDR3 DNA reads TGTGCCAGCAGCTTAGGTAGCTGGTATTCACCCCTCCACTTT. This codes for CASSLGSWYSPLHF.

J is TRBJ2-3 and V is TRBV15; D unresolved. The V gene lost 2 bases and the J gene lost 1 base, with 13 bases spanning the gap. This CDR3 has 16 amino acids. The germline V gene encodes CDR1 LNHNV and CDR2 YYDKDF (reference sequence). CDR3 DNA sequence: TGTGCCACCAGCAGATACCCTAAAGCTGGCACAGATACGCAGTATTTT. Protein sequence: CATSRYPKAGTDTQYF.

J is TRBJ1-5 and V is TRBV18; 10 bases are shared with TRBD1. Trimming at V came to 3 bases and at J to 1 base, leaving 9 bases not matched to a gene. In germline, CDR1 is KGHSH, CDR2 LQKENI. The CDR3 consists of 18 residues. CDR3 in amino acids: CASSPGQGRIGSNQPQHF. CDR3 in DNA: TGTGCCAGCTCACCGGGACAGGGGAGGATAGGGAGCAATCAGCCCCAGCATTTT.

The chain joins TRBV7-8 to TRBJ2-5; TRBD2 might be the D (7 bases). Per germline, CDR1 SGHVS and CDR2 FQNEAQ. The germline V and J ends were trimmed by 2 bases and 5 bases, with 12 bases remaining between them. This CDR3 spans 14 amino acids. The CDR3 sequence: CASSLTRGLETQYF. CDR3 sequence (DNA): TGTGCCAGCAGCTTAACGCGGGGGCTGGAGACCCAGTACTTC.

The rearrangement links TRBV7-2 to TRBJ2-7; TRBD1 agrees at 11 bases. Losses at the gene ends were 3 bases for V and 4 bases for J; bases not matched to a gene: 5. The CDR3 length is 15 residues. From germline, CDR1 is SGHTA and CDR2 FQGNSA. The CDR3 bases are TGTGCCAGCAGCTTCGGACAGGGGGCGGGGTACGAGCAGTACTTC. This gives the protein CASSFGQGAGYEQYF.